What follows describes a single T cell receptor beta chain. The recently defined diagnostic criteria for definite or probable disease were met by the Susac syndrome patients. TEMRA cells were enriched by FACS, while CD8+ and CD4+ T cells were obtained through a negative isolation that was performed magnetically. The sample comes from a study of CD8 T cells in Susac syndrome. Germline CDR1 reads SSHAT; CDR2 reads FNYEAQ (reference sequence). CDR3 size: 12 residues. The RNA input was roughly 0.45 to 1 ug, and it was reverse transcribed with random hexamers. Each CDR3 protein gets one entry after TCRdb re-called the immunoSEQ multiplex PCR reads with MiXCR. The sample consists of fewer than 200,000 distinct CDR3 sequences, 85% to 95% of them appearing once.

The sequenced sample consisted of CD4+ T cells from PBMCs. This clonotype was sampled from a human donor with Susac syndrome. The chain joins TRBV7-7 to TRBJ2-5; D is unclear. CDR3 protein: CASSMGQETQYF. CDR3 nucleotides: TGTGCTAGCTCCATGGGGCAAGAGACCCAGTACTTC.